A selection of T cell receptor beta chains follows, all from one sample in a study of PD-1 blockade in mismatch repair-deficient tumors. Clones were read by immunoSEQ multiplex PCR, and TCRdb kept only the in-frame ones, dropping some. The sample carries roughly 53,000 clones, around 80% recorded once. The material was peripheral blood, obtained 4 weeks after starting pembrolizumab. The origin of the receptors is an adult with mismatch repair-deficient cancer. Both conserved end residues are part of each CDR3. Each record gives: CDR3 DNA, CDR3 protein, clone size, J gene, D gene, V gene. A D gene is named only where the DNA matches it firmly. Not every row has a clone size; where given, it reads once, few, many or a size class.

TGTGCCAGCACTACCCAAGGGGGAACGAAGGGGGTGACTGAAGCTTTCTTT,CASTTQGGTKGVTEAFF,NA,TRBJ1-1,NA,TRBV5-4
TGTGCCAGCAGTAGGGACAGGTCAGAGACCCAGTACTTC,CASSRDRSETQYF,NA,TRBJ2-5,TRBD1,TRBV6-6
TGTGCCAGCAGCTTAGACACTTCCGGGCCCTACGGGGACACCATATATTTT,CASSLDTSGPYGDTIYF,NA,TRBJ1-3,NA,TRBV7-9
TGTGCCTGGAGTCCTCCTAGCAATGAGCAGTTCTTC,CAWSPPSNEQFF,few,TRBJ2-1,NA,TRBV30
TGTGCCAGCAGTTATGGACAGGAATACGCTAGCTACACCTTC,CASSYGQEYASYTF,NA,TRBJ1-2,TRBD1,TRBV6-6
TGTGCCAGCAGCCTTCATGAGACCCAGTACTTC,CASSLHETQYF,NA,TRBJ2-5,NA,TRBV9
TGTGCCAGCAGCCAACAGGGGGTGGACTATGGCTACACCTTC,CASSQQGVDYGYTF,NA,TRBJ1-2,TRBD1,TRBV14
TGTGCCAGTAGTATCGGCCCGGGGGGGACTGAAGCTTTCTTT,CASSIGPGGTEAFF,NA,TRBJ1-1,NA,TRBV19
TGTGCCAGCAGCTTAGCGGGACGCTTAGATACGCAGTATTTT,CASSLAGRLDTQYF,once,TRBJ2-3,NA,TRBV11-2
TGTGCCAGTATCCCCTCGAGCGGGTTAACGGTGAACACCGGGGAGCTGTTTTTT,CASIPSSGLTVNTGELFF,few,TRBJ2-2,NA,TRBV19
TGTGCCAGCAGGGACAATGTGAACACTGAAGCTTTCTTT,CASRDNVNTEAFF,NA,TRBJ1-1,NA,TRBV2
TGCGCCAGCAGCCAAGATGGGGACGAGCAGTACTTC,CASSQDGDEQYF,NA,TRBJ2-7,NA,TRBV4-1
TGCGCCAGCAGCTTACTAGCGGGCGAGCAGTACTTC,CASSLLAGEQYF,NA,TRBJ2-7,TRBD2,TRBV5-1
TGTGCCACCAGCGGCCGGGGCGGGAGGGGAGAGCAGTACTTC,CATSGRGGRGEQYF,few,TRBJ2-7,TRBD2,TRBV15
TGCAGCGGAAATGGACAGGGGAACACTGAAGCTTTCTTT,CSGNGQGNTEAFF,NA,TRBJ1-1,TRBD1,TRBV29-1
TGTGCCAGCAGCTTTCTAGCGGACAATGAGCAGTTCTTC,CASSFLADNEQFF,NA,TRBJ2-1,TRBD2,TRBV5-8
TGTGCCAGCAGCCGTGGTCGGCTAGCGGGAATCCAAGAGACCCAGTACTTC,CASSRGRLAGIQETQYF,NA,TRBJ2-5,TRBD2,TRBV7-8